A single sample gave rise to the 2 T cell receptor beta chains below, sequenced in a study of T-cell memory formation after mild COVID-19. A single record per CDR3 protein comes from TCRdb applying MiXCR to the 5' RACE reads. Of about 400,000 distinct CDR3 sequences in the sample, around 17% were seen once. Sequenced sample: PBMCs or a T cell subset sorted from them (not recorded which). The receptors were gathered from a man between 18 and 35 years old who had mild COVID-19 (a few samples of this study predate the infection). Cell type and time point are not known.

J is TRBJ1-5 and V is TRBV28, with 7 positions matching TRBD1. V gave up 4 bases and J gave up 4 bases; unmatched junction bases: 10. Germline CDR1 is MDHEN and CDR2 is SYDVKM. This CDR3 spans 16 amino acids. Here the CDR3 reads CASSSKGQVYNQPQHF. The CDR3 coding sequence is TGTGCCAGCAGTTCAAAAGGACAGGTTTATAATCAGCCCCAGCATTTT.

The rearrangement links TRBV24-1 to TRBJ2-1, with 11 bases matching TRBD2. Losses at the gene ends were 0 bases for V and 7 bases for J; bases not matched to a gene: 4. Germline values: CDR1 KGHDR, CDR2 SFDVKD. The CDR3 totals 16 residues. The CDR3 protein is CATSDLGLAGRNEQFF. As DNA, the CDR3 is TGTGCCACCAGTGATTTGGGACTAGCGGGTAGAAATGAGCAGTTCTTC.